This T cell receptor (beta chain) comes out of a study of blood T cell repertoires in COVID-19. In the original workflow: Researchers report that nucleated cell counts were estimated from reference gene primer amplification. Sequencing used immunoSEQ multiplex PCR; TCRdb keeps in-frame clones, though not all of them. V and J calls and clone size are copied from that table; D and trimming were computed from the DNA. The table records about 140,000 clones, about 88% of them present only once. The V gene end was trimmed by 2 bases and the J gene end by 7 bases; junction bases not matched to a gene: 10. From germline, CDR1 is ENHRY and CDR2 SYGVKD. The CDR3 has 16 residues.

This TCR came from a human donor with acute or convalescent COVID-19. The donor label of this sample is uncertain. Sequencing was carried out using peripheral blood. This rearrangement joins TRBV10-3 to TRBJ1-2; 10 nucleotides match TRBD1. The CDR3 protein is CAISEQGTGEVSGYTF. Here the CDR3 DNA reads TGTGCCATCAGTGAGCAAGGGACAGGGGAAGTGAGTGGCTACACCTTC.